This is a list of T cell receptor beta chains from one sample in a study of shared clonotypes between healthy human individuals. Only in-frame clones appear in the TCRdb table, and some are missing; sequencing was by immunoSEQ multiplex PCR. The table lists a few million clones, 95% of them singletons. Material: naive CD4+ T cells sorted from blood. The receptors were sampled from a man aged 18 to 30 in good health. Each CDR3 is given with its conserved first and last residue. The order of the fields is V gene, J gene, clone size, D gene, CDR3 DNA, CDR3 protein. The D gene is left open where the match is weak. The size entry is marked missing in some rows and otherwise reads once, few, many or a size class.

>TRBV4-2|TRBJ1-2|.|.
TGTGCCAGCAGCCAGGCACAGCCCTCCTATGGCTACACCTTC
CASSQAQPSYGYTF
>TRBV21-1|TRBJ1-5|.|.
TGTGCCAGCTCCTGGGCGGGAGAGAATCAGCCCCAGCATTTT
CASSWAGENQPQHF
>TRBV7-2|TRBJ1-4|.|.
TGTGCCAGCAGCTTAGGGAGGTTAACTAATGAAAAACTGTTTTTT
CASSLGRLTNEKLFF
>TRBV7-9|TRBJ2-7|once|TRBD2
TGTGCCAGCAGCTCGGGACTAGCGGGAGGGATCCTCTTCTACGAGCAGTACTTC
CASSSGLAGGILFYEQYF
>TRBV28|TRBJ1-1|.|.
TGTGCCAGCAGTTTTGGAGGGGCGAATACTGAAGCTTTCTTT
CASSFGGANTEAFF
>TRBV6-4|TRBJ2-6|.|.
TGTGCCAGCAGTCCGGAAGGTGCTGGGGCCAACGTCCTGACTTTC
CASSPEGAGANVLTF
>TRBV11-2|TRBJ2-7|.|TRBD1
TGTGCCAGCAGCTTCGACAGGGTCGAGCAGTACTTC
CASSFDRVEQYF
>TRBV19|TRBJ2-7|.|TRBD2
TGTGCCAGTAGAGGGACTAGCGGGGGTCGCTACGAGCAGTACTTC
CASRGTSGGRYEQYF
>TRBV6-6|TRBJ2-2|.|.
TGTGCCAGCAGTTCACACGAGGCGAACACCGGGGAGCTGTTTTTT
CASSSHEANTGELFF
>TRBV19|TRBJ1-2|.|.
TGTGCCAGTAGTATCAGGGGAGGCGGCTATGGCTACACCTTC
CASSIRGGGYGYTF
>TRBV7-9|TRBJ1-3|.|TRBD1
TGTGCCAGCAGCTTAGGACAGGGTGATATCGGTCGAAACACCATATATTTT
CASSLGQGDIGRNTIYF
>TRBV19|TRBJ2-5|.|TRBD1
TGTGCCAGTAGTATAGCGACAGGGAAGGGGACCCAGTACTTC
CASSIATGKGTQYF
>TRBV6-6|TRBJ1-2|.|TRBD1
TGTGCCAGCAGTGGGTGGGGGACAGACGTTAACTATGGCTACACCTTC
CASSGWGTDVNYGYTF
>TRBV6-5|TRBJ1-1|.|.
TGTGCCAGCAGTTACCGGAGGGCTGAAGCTTTCTTT
CASSYRRAEAFF
>TRBV6-5|TRBJ2-7|few|TRBD1
TGTGCCAGCAGGGGGACAGGGGGCCTCTCCTACGAGCAGTACTTC
CASRGTGGLSYEQYF
>TRBV6-1|TRBJ1-2|.|.
TGTGCCAGCAGTGGTCAAAGCGGTGGCTACACCTTC
CASSGQSGGYTF
>TRBV25-1|TRBJ2-7|.|.
TGTGCCAGCAGTGAAGGGGGGTGGACAGGCTCCTACGAGCAGTACTTC
CASSEGGWTGSYEQYF
>TRBV19|TRBJ2-4|.|.
TGTGCCAGTAGTGCCCCAGGTGGGCAAATAGCCAAAAACATTCAGTACTTC
CASSAPGGQIAKNIQYF
>TRBV4-1|TRBJ1-5|.|TRBD1
TGCGCCAGCAGCCAGCCCCACAGGGGGCCTAATCAGCCCCAGCATTTT
CASSQPHRGPNQPQHF
>TRBV5-1|TRBJ2-3|.|.
TGCGCCAGCAACCGGGACTCAACAGATACGCAGTATTTT
CASNRDSTDTQYF